These 29 T cell receptor beta chains were all obtained from the same sample, sequenced in a study of cytomegalovirus exposure and HLA in healthy donors. Both 60 Vbeta primers and 13 Jbeta primers went into the PCR. Assay: immunoSEQ multiplex PCR; the TCRdb copy retains only in-frame clones and omits some. The sample gives approximately 100,000 clones, around 73% of which show up once; around 8.1% is in the top ten. The sequenced sample was PBMCs. Receptors originate from a man between 40 and 49 years old in good health and CMV-seronegative.

DNA for the CDR3: TGTGCCAGCAGACCACCCCCTACTAGCGGAAACAATGAGCAGTTCTTC. Translating gives CASRPPPTSGNNEQFF. This chain joins TRBV7-6 and TRBJ2-1; 8 positions agree with TRBD2. CDR1 and CDR2 from the germline V gene are SGHVS and FNYEAQ. There are 16 residues in the CDR3. The V gene end was trimmed by 6 bases and the J gene end by 5 bases; junction bases not matched to a gene: 12.

This chain uses TRBV6-6 with TRBJ2-1, with 9 positions matching TRBD2. Germline V gene lookup returns CDR1 MNHNY and CDR2 SVGAGI (reference sequence). With V trimmed by 3 bases and J by 7 bases, 7 bases remained unmatched. This CDR3 contains 15 residues. CDR3 DNA sequence: TGTGCCAGCAGTTATGGCGGGGGGGCCGTTAATGAGCAGTTCTTC. As protein: CASSYGGGAVNEQFF.

The CDR3 nucleotides read TGTGCCAGCACCAGACAGGGACGAGGCTACGAGCAGTACTTC. Protein sequence: CASTRQGRGYEQYF. The V gene is TRBV5-8, the J gene TRBJ2-7; TRBD1 aligns across 7 bases. Germline V gene lookup returns CDR1 SGHTS and CDR2 YDEGEE. CDR3 length: 14 residues. The trim removed 6 bases at V and 3 bases at J, leaving 9 bases unmatched. Full variable domain (rest looked up from reference TRBV5-8 and TRBJ2-7): EAGVTQSPTHLIKTRGQQATLRCSPISGHTSVYWYQQALGLGLQFLLWYDEGEERNRGNFPPRFSGRQFPNYSSELNVNALELEDSALYLCASTRQGRGYEQYFGPGTRLTVT.

The CDR3 nucleotides read TGTGCCAGCAGCCGTGACGGGACAGGGTACGACGAGCAGTACTTC. Amino acid sequence: CASSRDGTGYDEQYF. The chain has TRBV7-2 and TRBJ2-7; 9 positions match TRBD1. After removal of 5 bases from V and 5 bases from J, the junction contained 10 bases not matched to a gene. Germline V gene data show CDR1 as SGHTA and CDR2 as FQGNSA. This CDR3 has 15 amino acids.

This chain links TRBV27 with TRBJ2-2; TRBD2 is a possible D gene (5 bases). Germline V gene data show CDR1 as MNHEY and CDR2 as SMNVEV (reference sequence). CDR3 length: 13 amino acids. Trimming cost V 10 bases and J 4 bases, with 13 bases left between them. Here the CDR3 reads CAILRDGTGELFF. The CDR3 bases are TGTGCCATTTTGAGGGATGGCACCGGGGAGCTGTTTTTT.

The chain links TRBV2 to TRBJ2-7, with D possibly matching TRBD1 (6 bases). This CDR3 spans 13 amino acids. The ends were cut back, 4 bases at V and 1 base at J, with 8 bases in the middle. Looked up from germline, CDR1 is SNHLY and CDR2 is FYNNEI. The CDR3 coding sequence is TGTGCCAGCAGTGGGACAGTTTCCTACGAGCAGTACTTC. Its translation is CASSGTVSYEQYF.

The V gene is TRBV4-3, the J gene TRBJ1-6, with D unclear. The V gene lost 1 base and the J gene lost 10 bases, with 14 bases spanning the gap. This CDR3 spans 15 amino acids. Germline V gene lookup returns CDR1 LGHNA and CDR2 YSLEER. CDR3: CASSQGEIESSPLHF. CDR3 DNA sequence: TGCGCCAGCAGCCAAGGAGAGATAGAATCCTCACCCCTCCACTTT.

The chain links TRBV30 to TRBJ1-5, with D perhaps TRBD1 (5 bases). The CDR3 totals 16 residues. Trimming took 2 bases from V and 0 from J, leaving 14 bases between them. Germline CDR1 and CDR2: GTSNPN and SVGIG (reference sequence). The DNA for the CDR3 is TGTGCCTGGAGTCTAACAGGCGTCTATAGCAATCAGCCCCAGCATTTT. Protein sequence: CAWSLTGVYSNQPQHF.

V and J are TRBV7-2 and TRBJ2-5, with 11 bases lining up with TRBD2. CDR1 is SGHTA and CDR2 is FQGNSA in the germline V gene. The CDR3 spans 16 residues. V gave up 7 bases and J gave up 1 base; unmatched junction bases: 8. The CDR3 reads CASTLGLAGFQETQYF. CDR3 coding DNA: TGTGCCAGCACCCTAGGACTAGCGGGCTTCCAAGAGACCCAGTACTTC. The full variable domain, rest sourced from reference TRBV7-2 and TRBJ2-5, is GAGVSQSPSNKVTEKGKDVELRCDPISGHTALYWYRQSLGQGLEFLIYFQGNSAPDKSGLPSDRFSAERTGGSVSTLTIQRTQQEDSAVYLCASTLGLAGFQETQYFGPGTRLLVL.

V is TRBV5-6 and J is TRBJ1-4, with D unclear. Germline-derived CDR1 and CDR2 are SGHDT and YYEEEE. The V and J ends lost 2 bases and 7 bases respectively, with 12 bases between them. The CDR3 has 14 amino acids. CDR3 in DNA: TGTGCCAGCAGCTTTAAGAGTGGAGGTGAAAAACTGTTTTTT. Residues: CASSFKSGGEKLFF.

The V and J genes are TRBV9 and TRBJ1-6, with no clear D. Trimming took off 3 bases at V and 5 bases at J, with 3 bases between the two ends. Per the germline V gene, CDR1 is SGDLS and CDR2 is YYNGEE. The CDR3 is 12 residues long. CDR3 in amino acids: CASSGHNSPLHF. The CDR3 region has the DNA TGTGCCAGCAGCGGGCATAATTCACCCCTCCACTTT.

This clone showed up just a few times. The genes are TRBV29-1 and TRBJ1-4, with D unclear. This CDR3 contains 11 residues. V was cut by 5 bases and J by 6 bases, with 7 bases left in between. Per germline, CDR1 SQVTM and CDR2 ANQGSEA. The CDR3 region is CSVHSDEKLFF. CDR3 DNA: TGCAGCGTTCACAGTGATGAAAAACTGTTTTTT.

The chain uses TRBV7-2 and TRBJ1-3; TRBD1 matches 7 bases. CDR3 size: 15 residues. Germline assignment: CDR1 SGHTA and CDR2 FQGNSA. V was clipped by 5 bases and J by 2 bases; unmatched bases: 6. CDR3 sequence reads: CASSPRQGPGNTIYF. CDR3 in DNA: TGTGCCAGCAGCCCGAGACAGGGCCCTGGAAACACCATATATTTT.

V and J are TRBV27 and TRBJ1-1; tentative D call: TRBD1 (5 bases). The ends were cut back, 10 bases at V and 1 base at J, with 16 bases in the middle. Per the germline V gene, CDR1 is MNHEY and CDR2 is SMNVEV (reference sequence). The CDR3 is 14 residues long. The DNA of the CDR3 is TGTGCCACGTTCCCCCGGGGGACGAACACTGAAGCTTTCTTT. Its protein is CATFPRGTNTEAFF.

V and J are TRBV7-2 and TRBJ2-3, with TRBD2 identical over 9 bases. V shed 1 base and J 2 bases; nucleotides not matched to a gene: 4. The CDR3 has 16 residues. CDR1 and CDR2 (germline): SGHTA, FQGNSA. The CDR3, as DNA: TGTGCCAGCAGCTTAGACCAGCGGGGGGTCACAGATACGCAGTATTTT. This gives the protein CASSLDQRGVTDTQYF.

This chain uses TRBV5-1 with TRBJ1-4; no clear D gene. Trimming removed 0 bases from V and 7 bases from J, with 7 bases in between. This CDR3 is built from 13 residues. Germline CDR1 reads SGHRS; CDR2 reads YFSETQ. CDR3 region: CASSLDPVEKLFF. In nucleotides, the CDR3 is TGCGCCAGCAGCTTGGATCCGGTTGAAAAACTGTTTTTT.

This clone has more than one count but fewer than ten. The chain combines TRBV6-5 with TRBJ1-1; 7 bases match TRBD1. This CDR3 has 14 residues. With 6 bases clipped from V and 3 bases from J, the junction kept 7 bases outside the gene matches. Germline V lookup: CDR1 MNHEY, CDR2 SVGAGI. The CDR3 here is CASRTTTGYTEAFF. The CDR3 nucleotides read TGTGCCAGCAGAACAACGACAGGGTACACTGAAGCTTTCTTT.

The chain carries TRBV4-1 and TRBJ2-2; TRBD1 matches 7 bases. Germline V lookup: CDR1 MGHRA, CDR2 YSYEKL. The CDR3 runs 15 residues. V dropped 8 bases and J dropped 1; count of bases not matched to a gene: 7. CDR3 sequence reads: CASSPGQQNTGELFF. The CDR3, as DNA: TGCGCCAGCTCTCCGGGACAGCAGAACACCGGGGAGCTGTTTTTT.

The V gene is TRBV4-3, the J gene TRBJ2-5; 7 nucleotides match TRBD1. There are 16 residues in the CDR3. V lost 1 base and J lost 2; bases outside the gene matches: 7. The V gene's germline CDR1 is LGHNA and CDR2 YSLEER. CDR3 residues: CASSQVLGQAQETQYF. CDR3 coding DNA: TGCGCCAGCAGCCAAGTTCTTGGACAGGCTCAAGAGACCCAGTACTTC.

The chain employs TRBV30 and TRBJ1-1; D perhaps matches TRBD1 (5 bases). Between the trimmed V and J ends, which lost 7 bases and 4 bases, there was a span of 13 bases. This CDR3 region has 12 residues. Germline lookup yields CDR1 GTSNPN and CDR2 SVGIG (reference sequence). In DNA form, the CDR3 reads TGTGCCTCCACCGGGGGTTTCACTGAAGCTTTCTTT. This gives the protein CASTGGFTEAFF.

The chain joins TRBV5-1 to TRBJ2-3; 9 bases agree with TRBD1. The CDR3 length is 13 residues. V shed 9 bases, J shed 3 bases, and the junction held 5 bases outside the gene matches. CDR1 SGHRS and CDR2 YFSETQ come from the germline V gene. The CDR3 loop is CATGTGNTDTQYF. CDR3 DNA: TGCGCCACCGGGACAGGGAATACAGATACGCAGTATTTT.

In this sample, this clone turned up once. This chain links TRBV4-2 with TRBJ1-2; D gene unclear. Germline V CDR1 and CDR2: LGHNA, YNFKEQ. The V gene lost 0 bases and the J gene lost 6 bases, with 14 bases spanning the gap. The CDR3 spans 15 residues. CDR3 sequence: CASSQEPLNSDGYTF. The CDR3 bases are TGTGCCAGCAGCCAAGAACCCCTAAACAGTGATGGCTACACCTTC.

There are a few counts of this clone. V usage is TRBV5-6 and J usage is TRBJ2-6; perhaps TRBD1 as D (6 bases). Deletions cut 1 base from V and 0 bases from J, with 11 bases between. The germline V gene has CDR1 SGHDT and CDR2 YYEEEE. CDR3 size: 17 residues. The CDR3 DNA reads TGTGCCAGCAGCTTGAGGGACACCCACTCTGGGGCCAACGTCCTGACTTTC. This encodes CASSLRDTHSGANVLTF.

This clone occurred once. This chain uses TRBV7-9 with TRBJ2-1; the D gene is possibly TRBD1 (6 bases). V was pared by 3 bases and J by 1 base, with 10 bases between. Germline values: CDR1 SEHNR, CDR2 FQNEAQ (reference sequence). The CDR3 runs to 15 residues. The DNA for the CDR3 is TGTGCCAGCAGCTTTGAAGGGGGTTCCTACAATGAGCAGTTCTTC. Translated: CASSFEGGSYNEQFF. The full variable domain, with the rest looked up from reference TRBV7-9 and TRBJ2-1, is DTGVSQNPRHKITKRGQNVTFRCDPISEHNRLYWYRQTLGQGPEFLTYFQNEAQLEKSRLLSDRFSAERPKGSFSTLEIQRTEQGDSAMYLCASSFEGGSYNEQFFGPGTRLTVL.

J is TRBJ1-5 and V is TRBV6-1, with TRBD1 matching 11 bases. Germline CDR1 reads MNHNS; CDR2 reads SASEGT. The J segment lost 4 bases and the V segment lost 3 bases, leaving 2 bases of the junction unmatched. CDR3 length equals 15 residues. The CDR3 reads CASSEGTGGNQPQHF. In DNA, the CDR3 is TGTGCCAGCAGTGAGGGGACAGGGGGGAATCAGCCCCAGCATTTT.

V usage is TRBV19 and J usage is TRBJ2-1; 11 bases are shared with TRBD2. J lost 4 bases, V lost 2 bases, and 1 base had no gene match. The CDR3 has 15 amino acids. Germline V lookup: CDR1 LNHDA, CDR2 SQIVND (reference sequence). This CDR3 reads CASSIPSGGYNEQFF. The CDR3 DNA follows: TGTGCCAGTAGTATACCTAGCGGGGGGTACAATGAGCAGTTCTTC.

This chain links TRBV6-5 with TRBJ1-4; tentative D call: TRBD1 (6 bases). The CDR3 contains 14 residues. The V gene lost 4 bases and the J gene lost 7 bases, with 13 bases spanning the gap. Germline CDR1 reads MNHEY; CDR2 reads SVGAGI. The DNA for the CDR3 is TGTGCCAGCAGTTCCACACAGGGATCTGAAAAACTGTTTTTT. This encodes CASSSTQGSEKLFF.

This clone has a handful of counts. This rearrangement joins TRBV6-4 to TRBJ2-1, with TRBD2 matching 8 bases. The CDR3 extends over 15 amino acids. The V gene's germline CDR1 is MRHNA and CDR2 SNTAGT. V trimming: 0 bases; J trimming: 3 bases; junction bases outside the gene matches: 1. The CDR3 protein is CASSDSAGGYNEQFF. The CDR3 bases are TGTGCCAGCAGTGACTCGGCGGGGGGCTACAATGAGCAGTTCTTC.

The chain recombines TRBV5-5 with TRBJ2-7; 9 bases agree with TRBD1. The V and J ends lost 0 bases and 6 bases, in that order; junction bases with no gene match: 10. The germline gives CDR1 SGHKS, CDR2 YYEKEE (reference sequence). The CDR3 has 16 residues. The DNA of the CDR3 is TGTGCCAGCAGCTTGGGTACCGGGACAGGGTACCCCGAGCAGTACTTC. Amino acid sequence: CASSLGTGTGYPEQYF.